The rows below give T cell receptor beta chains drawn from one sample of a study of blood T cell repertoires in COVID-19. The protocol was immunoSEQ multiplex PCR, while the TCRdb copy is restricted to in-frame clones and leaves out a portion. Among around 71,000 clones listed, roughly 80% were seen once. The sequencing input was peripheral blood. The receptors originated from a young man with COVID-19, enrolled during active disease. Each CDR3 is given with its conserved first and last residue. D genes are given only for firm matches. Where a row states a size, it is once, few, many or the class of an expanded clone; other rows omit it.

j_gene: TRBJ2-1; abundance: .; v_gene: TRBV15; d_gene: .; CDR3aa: CATSRDNPPREKNEQFF; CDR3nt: TGTGCCACCAGCAGAGATAACCCCCCCCGGGAGAAGAATGAGCAGTTCTTC
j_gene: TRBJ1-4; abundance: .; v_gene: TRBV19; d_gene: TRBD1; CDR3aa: CASSHRDRGHEKLFF; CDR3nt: TGTGCCAGTAGCCACCGGGACAGGGGACATGAAAAACTGTTTTTT
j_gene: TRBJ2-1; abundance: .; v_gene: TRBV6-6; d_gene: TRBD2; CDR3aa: CASSRTSGIHSYNEQFF; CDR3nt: TGTGCCAGCAGTCGGACTAGCGGAATACACTCCTACAATGAGCAGTTCTTC
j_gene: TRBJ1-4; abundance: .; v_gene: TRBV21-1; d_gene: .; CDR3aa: CASTKGQGVFEKLFF; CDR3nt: TGTGCCAGCACCAAGGGACAGGGGGTTTTTGAAAAACTGTTTTTT
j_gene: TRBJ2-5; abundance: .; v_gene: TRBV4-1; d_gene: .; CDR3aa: CASSQDRQGGGYQETQYF; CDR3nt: TGCGCCAGCAGCCAAGATAGGCAGGGAGGGGGGTACCAAGAGACCCAGTACTTC
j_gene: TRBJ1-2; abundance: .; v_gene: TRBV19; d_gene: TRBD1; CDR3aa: CASSLGTDFNYGYTF; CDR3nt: TGTGCCAGTAGTTTGGGGACAGATTTTAACTATGGCTACACCTTC
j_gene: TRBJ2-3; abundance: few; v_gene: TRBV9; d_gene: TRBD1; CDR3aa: CASSTTGGLDTQYF; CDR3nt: TGTGCCAGCAGCACGACAGGGGGCTTGGATACGCAGTATTTT
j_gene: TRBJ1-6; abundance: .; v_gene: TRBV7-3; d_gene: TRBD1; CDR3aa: CASSRTGGYNSPLHF; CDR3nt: TGTGCCAGCAGCCGGACAGGGGGTTATAATTCACCCCTCCACTTT
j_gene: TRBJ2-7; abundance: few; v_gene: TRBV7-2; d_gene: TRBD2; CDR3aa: CASSWTSGATYEQYF; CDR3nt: TGTGCCAGCAGTTGGACTAGCGGGGCAACCTACGAGCAGTACTTC
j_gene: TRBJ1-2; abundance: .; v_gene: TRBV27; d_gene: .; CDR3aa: CASSQGSHYGYTF; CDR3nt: TGTGCCAGCAGTCAGGGGTCACACTATGGCTACACCTTC
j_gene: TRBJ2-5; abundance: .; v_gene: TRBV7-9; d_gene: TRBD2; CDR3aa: CASSLAGAGETQYF; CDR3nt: TGTGCCAGCTCCTTGGCGGGAGCGGGGGAGACCCAGTACTTC
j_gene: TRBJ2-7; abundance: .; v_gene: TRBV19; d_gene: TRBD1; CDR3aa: CASSKGQGISSYEQYF; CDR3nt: TGTGCCAGTAGTAAGGGACAGGGGATCAGCTCCTACGAGCAGTACTTC
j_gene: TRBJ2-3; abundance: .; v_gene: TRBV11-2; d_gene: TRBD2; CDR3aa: CASSSGLAGSTDTQYF; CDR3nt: TGTGCCAGCAGCTCGGGACTAGCGGGATCCACAGATACGCAGTATTTT
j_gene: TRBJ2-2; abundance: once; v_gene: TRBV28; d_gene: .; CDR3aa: CASSLWSIGANTGELFF; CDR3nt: TGTGCCAGCAGTTTATGGAGTATAGGGGCGAACACCGGGGAGCTGTTTTTT
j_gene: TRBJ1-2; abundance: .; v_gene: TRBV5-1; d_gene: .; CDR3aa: CASSSQGRGYTF; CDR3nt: TGCGCCAGCAGCTCACAGGGTCGGGGCTACACCTTC
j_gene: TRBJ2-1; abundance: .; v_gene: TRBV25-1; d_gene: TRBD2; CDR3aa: CASSWKLATREQFF; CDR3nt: TGTGCCAGCAGTTGGAAACTAGCGACGCGGGAGCAGTTCTTC
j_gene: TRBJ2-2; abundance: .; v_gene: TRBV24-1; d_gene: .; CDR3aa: CATSDLPTASGTGELFF; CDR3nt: TGTGCCACCAGTGATTTGCCGACAGCCTCTGGCACCGGGGAGCTGTTTTTT
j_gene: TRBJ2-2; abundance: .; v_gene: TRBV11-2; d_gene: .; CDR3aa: CASTRGTSGTGELFF; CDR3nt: TGTGCCAGCACCCGGGGGACCTCTGGCACCGGGGAGCTGTTTTTT
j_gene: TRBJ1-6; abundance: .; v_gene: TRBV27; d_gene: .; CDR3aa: CASRAGNFSPLHF; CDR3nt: TGTGCCAGCAGAGCCGGGAACTTTTCACCCCTCCACTTT
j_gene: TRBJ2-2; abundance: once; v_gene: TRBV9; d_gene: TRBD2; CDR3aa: CASSPSGTNTGELFF; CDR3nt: TGTGCCAGCAGCCCAAGCGGGACGAACACCGGGGAGCTGTTTTTT
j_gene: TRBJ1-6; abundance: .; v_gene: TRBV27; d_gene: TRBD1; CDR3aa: CASSSTLPGQGNSPLHF; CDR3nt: TGTGCCAGCAGTTCGACCCTACCCGGACAGGGAAATTCACCCCTCCACTTT
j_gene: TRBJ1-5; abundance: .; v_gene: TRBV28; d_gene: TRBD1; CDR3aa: CASSGGQAPNQPQHF; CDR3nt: TGTGCCAGCAGTGGCGGACAGGCCCCGAATCAGCCCCAGCATTTT
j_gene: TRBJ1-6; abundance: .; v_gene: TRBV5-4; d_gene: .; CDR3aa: CASSPTADISSYNSPLHF; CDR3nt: TGTGCCAGCAGCCCGACTGCGGACATCAGCTCCTATAATTCACCCCTCCACTTT
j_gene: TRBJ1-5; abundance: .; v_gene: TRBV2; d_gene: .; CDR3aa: CASSEAASGQPQHF; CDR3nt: TGTGCCAGCAGTGAGGCAGCCTCGGGACAGCCCCAGCATTTT
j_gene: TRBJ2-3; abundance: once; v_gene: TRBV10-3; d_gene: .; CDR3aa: CAISLGTPPDTQYF; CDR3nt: TGTGCCATCAGCCTCGGGACACCCCCAGATACGCAGTATTTT
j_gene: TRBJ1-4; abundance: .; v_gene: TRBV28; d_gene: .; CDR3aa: CASSWGQPLNEKLFF; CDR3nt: TGTGCCAGCAGCTGGGGCCAGCCTCTTAATGAAAAACTGTTTTTT
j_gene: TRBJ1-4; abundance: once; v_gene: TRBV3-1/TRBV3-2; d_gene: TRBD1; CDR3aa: CASSQGQGTNEKLFF; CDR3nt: TGTGCCAGCAGCCAGGGACAGGGCACTAATGAAAAACTGTTTTTT
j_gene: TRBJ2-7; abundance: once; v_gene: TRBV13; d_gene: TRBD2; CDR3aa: CASSPGGPSGRARDEQYF; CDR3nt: TGTGCCAGCAGCCCCGGTGGCCCTAGCGGGAGGGCCCGCGACGAGCAGTACTTC
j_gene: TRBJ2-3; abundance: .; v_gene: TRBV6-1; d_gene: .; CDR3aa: CASSERSELDTQYF; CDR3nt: TGTGCCAGCAGTGAAAGGTCGGAGCTAGATACGCAGTATTTT
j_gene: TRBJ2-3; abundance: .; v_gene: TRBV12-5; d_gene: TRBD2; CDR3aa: CASGLRLAGTDTQYF; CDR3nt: TGTGCTAGTGGTCTCCGACTAGCGGGAACAGATACGCAGTATTTT
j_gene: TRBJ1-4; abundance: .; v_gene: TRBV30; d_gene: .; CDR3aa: CASPGPREGNEKLFF; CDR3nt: TGTGCCTCCCCCGGACCACGCGAGGGAAATGAAAAACTGTTTTTT
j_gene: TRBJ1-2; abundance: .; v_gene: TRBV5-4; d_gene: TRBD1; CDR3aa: CASGSTGGALYGYTF; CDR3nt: TGTGCCAGCGGATCGACAGGGGGTGCCCTCTATGGCTACACCTTC
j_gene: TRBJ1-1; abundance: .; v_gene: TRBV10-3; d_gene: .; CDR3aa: CAVIASRGDTEAFF; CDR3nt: TGTGCCGTCATCGCGTCCAGGGGTGACACTGAAGCTTTCTTT
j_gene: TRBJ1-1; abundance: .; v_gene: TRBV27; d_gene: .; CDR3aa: CASSPRYFTEAFF; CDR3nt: TGTGCCAGCAGTCCCCGCTATTTCACTGAAGCTTTCTTT
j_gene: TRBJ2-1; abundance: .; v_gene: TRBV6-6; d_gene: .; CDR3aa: CASSRGSSYNEQFF; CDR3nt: TGTGCCAGCAGCAGGGGATCCTCCTACAATGAGCAGTTCTTC
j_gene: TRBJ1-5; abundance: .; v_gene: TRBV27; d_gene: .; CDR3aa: CASSLATGPNQPQHF; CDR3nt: TGTGCCAGCAGTTTAGCCACAGGGCCAAATCAGCCCCAGCATTTT
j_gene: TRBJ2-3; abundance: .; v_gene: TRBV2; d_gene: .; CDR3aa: CASSGVWKDTQYF; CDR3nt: TGTGCCAGCAGCGGAGTATGGAAGGATACGCAGTATTTT
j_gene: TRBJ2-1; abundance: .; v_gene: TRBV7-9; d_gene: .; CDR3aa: CASSYYLGESYNEQFF; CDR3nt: TGTGCCAGCAGCTATTACCTCGGGGAGTCCTACAATGAGCAGTTCTTC
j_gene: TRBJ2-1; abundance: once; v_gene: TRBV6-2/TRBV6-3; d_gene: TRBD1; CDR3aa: CASSYGTGGSEQFF; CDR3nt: TGTGCCAGCAGTTACGGGACAGGGGGTAGTGAGCAGTTCTTC
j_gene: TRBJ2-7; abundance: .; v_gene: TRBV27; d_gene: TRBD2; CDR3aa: CASSKGLAGVGEQYF; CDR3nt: TGTGCCAGCAGTAAGGGACTAGCGGGAGTCGGCGAGCAGTACTTC
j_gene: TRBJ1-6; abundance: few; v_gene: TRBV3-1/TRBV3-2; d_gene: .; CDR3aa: CASSPASRVTGSIF; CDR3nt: TGTGCCAGCAGCCCGGCCTCAAGGGTCACAGGTTCGATCTTT
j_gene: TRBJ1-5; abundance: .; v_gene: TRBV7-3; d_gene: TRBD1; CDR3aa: CASSSGQGIDQPQHF; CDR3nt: TGTGCCAGCAGCTCGGGACAGGGGATAGATCAGCCCCAGCATTTT
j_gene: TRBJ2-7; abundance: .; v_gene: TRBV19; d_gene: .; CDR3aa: CASSARGQEYTYEQYF; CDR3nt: TGTGCCAGTAGTGCCCGAGGGCAGGAGTATACCTACGAGCAGTACTTC
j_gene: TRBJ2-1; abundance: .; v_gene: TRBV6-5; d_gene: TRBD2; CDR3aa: CASSYGTSGRNEQFF; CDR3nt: TGTGCCAGCAGTTACGGAACTAGCGGGCGCAATGAGCAGTTCTTC
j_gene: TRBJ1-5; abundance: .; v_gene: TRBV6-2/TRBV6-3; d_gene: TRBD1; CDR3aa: CASSYGDRGHQPQHF; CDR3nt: TGTGCCAGCAGTTACGGGGACAGGGGACACCAGCCCCAGCATTTT
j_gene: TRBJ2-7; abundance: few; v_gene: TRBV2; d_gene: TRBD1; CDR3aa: CASSDIGQAYEQYF; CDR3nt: TGTGCCAGCAGCGATATCGGACAGGCCTACGAGCAGTACTTC
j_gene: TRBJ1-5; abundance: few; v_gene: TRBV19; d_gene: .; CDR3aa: CASRSGHTTQPQHF; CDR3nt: TGTGCCAGTAGATCTGGCCATACTACACAGCCCCAGCATTTT
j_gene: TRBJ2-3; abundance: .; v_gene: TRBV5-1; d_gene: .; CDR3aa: CASSLRQGTDTQYF; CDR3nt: TGCGCCAGCAGCTTAAGACAGGGCACAGATACGCAGTATTTT
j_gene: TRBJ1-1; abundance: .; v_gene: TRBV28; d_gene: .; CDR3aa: CASSLATFEAFF; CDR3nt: TGTGCCAGCAGTTTGGCGACATTTGAAGCTTTCTTT
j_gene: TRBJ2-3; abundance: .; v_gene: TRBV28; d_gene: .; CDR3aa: CATAGPDTDTQYF; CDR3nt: TGTGCCACCGCGGGGCCTGACACAGATACGCAGTATTTT
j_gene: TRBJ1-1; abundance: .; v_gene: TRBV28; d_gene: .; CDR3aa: CASSLAVRAEAFF; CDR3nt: TGTGCCAGCAGTTTGGCGGTCAGGGCTGAAGCTTTCTTT
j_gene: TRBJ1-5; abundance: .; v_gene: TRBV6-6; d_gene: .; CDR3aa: CASTPADSNQPQHF; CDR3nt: TGTGCCAGCACCCCCGCGGATAGCAATCAGCCCCAGCATTTT
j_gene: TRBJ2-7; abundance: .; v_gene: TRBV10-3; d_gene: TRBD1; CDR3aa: CAIRPLRTGGPYEQYF; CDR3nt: TGTGCCATCAGGCCTCTAAGGACAGGGGGACCCTACGAGCAGTACTTC
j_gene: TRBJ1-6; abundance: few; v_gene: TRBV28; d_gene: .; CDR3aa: CASTNIRSPLHF; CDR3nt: TGTGCCAGCACCAACATCCGATCACCCCTCCACTTT
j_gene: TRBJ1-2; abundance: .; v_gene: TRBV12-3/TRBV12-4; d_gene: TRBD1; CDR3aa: CASSRQGNGYTF; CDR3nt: TGTGCCAGCAGTCGACAGGGGAACGGCTACACCTTC
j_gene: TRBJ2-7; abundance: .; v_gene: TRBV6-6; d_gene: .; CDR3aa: CASSSPTGTRYEQYF; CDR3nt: TGTGCCAGCAGTTCTCCCACCGGGACTCGCTACGAGCAGTACTTC
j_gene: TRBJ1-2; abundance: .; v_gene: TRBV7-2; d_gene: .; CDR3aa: CASSSPNQAGYTF; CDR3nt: TGTGCCAGCAGCTCCCCCAATCAGGCTGGCTACACCTTC